Listed below are T cell receptor beta chains from one sample, sequenced in a study of T cell responses to AZD1222 COVID-19 vaccine. Profiling relied on immunoSEQ multiplex PCR, and the TCRdb table lists in-frame clones only, not all of them. The table has fewer than 100,000 clones, roughly 90% seen once. The starting material was peripheral blood, obtained 28 days after the second AZD1222 dose. These TCRs come from an adult who received the AZD1222 COVID-19 vaccine. CDR3s include the opening cysteine and the closing phenylalanine or tryptophan. A D gene is named only where the DNA matches it firmly.

>TRBJ2-3|.|TRBV24-1
CATSDRGTDTQYF
>TRBJ2-7|.|TRBV5-5
CASSLVVGLPSYEQYF
>TRBJ1-6|.|TRBV5-1
CASSLDQGRNSPLHF
>TRBJ2-7|.|TRBV19
CASSQTTASYEQYF
>TRBJ1-5|.|TRBV6-2/TRBV6-3
CASSSEPGEFQPQHF
>TRBJ1-2|.|TRBV9
CASSVDSANYGYTF
>TRBJ2-5|TRBD2|TRBV7-2
CASSATGTSASETQYF
>TRBJ2-5|TRBD1|TRBV28
CASKGTGAPETQYF
>TRBJ2-3|.|TRBV27
CASMAQGTDTQYF
>TRBJ2-1|.|TRBV6-5
CASSYAPAQSPDEQFF
>TRBJ2-1|.|TRBV5-5
CASSLEGGPGEQFF
>TRBJ1-2|.|TRBV1
CTSSQDETGPGYTF
>TRBJ1-1|.|TRBV9
CASSGRRNTEAFF
>TRBJ1-1|.|TRBV6-5
CASSYSERASTEAFF
>TRBJ1-5|TRBD1|TRBV6-5
CASSYSGQGDQPQHF
>TRBJ2-5|.|TRBV6-2/TRBV6-3
CASSYLLQAHVRGETQYF
>TRBJ2-7|.|TRBV7-9
CASSTLSIRDDEQYF
>TRBJ2-1|TRBD1|TRBV5-5
CASSWDREGNNEQFF
>TRBJ1-5|.|TRBV27
CASSDSNSNQPQHF
>TRBJ1-3|.|TRBV28
CASRPQSSGNTIYF
>TRBJ2-7|.|TRBV18
CASSSAGVGYEQYF
>TRBJ1-1|.|TRBV6-6
CASRPGGNTEAFF
>TRBJ1-1|.|TRBV6-1
CASSEPGRPLSTEAFF
>TRBJ2-3|TRBD2|TRBV7-3
CASSLLAGGLPTDTQYF
>TRBJ1-1|TRBD1|TRBV4-1
CASSQYRGRGTEAFF
>TRBJ2-2|TRBD1|TRBV11-3
CASSDDRGHGGELFF
>TRBJ1-4|TRBD1|TRBV11-2
CASSLDRLSEKLFF
>TRBJ2-5|.|TRBV6-5
CATAAETQYF
>TRBJ1-1|TRBD1|TRBV19
CASRGQGSTEAFF
>TRBJ2-3|.|TRBV9
CASSLQSRSDTQYF
>TRBJ2-7|TRBD2|TRBV28
CASRGGTYEQYF
>TRBJ2-2|TRBD2|TRBV28
CALGGGAHGELFF
>TRBJ2-1|TRBD1|TRBV6-5
CASVTDRGRLDEQFF
>TRBJ1-5|.|TRBV5-1
CASSSGPLEGGNQPQHF
>TRBJ2-1|TRBD1|TRBV24-1
CATGEDRGKSYNEQFF
>TRBJ2-5|TRBD1|TRBV24-1
CATSDRNRGIETQYF
>TRBJ1-5|TRBD1|TRBV27
CASRPGTGGQPQHF
>TRBJ2-2|.|TRBV9
CASSVRVLPNTGELFF
>TRBJ1-2|TRBD1|TRBV19
CASSIARQGGYTF
>TRBJ2-2|.|TRBV7-2
CASSSRARGNTGELFF